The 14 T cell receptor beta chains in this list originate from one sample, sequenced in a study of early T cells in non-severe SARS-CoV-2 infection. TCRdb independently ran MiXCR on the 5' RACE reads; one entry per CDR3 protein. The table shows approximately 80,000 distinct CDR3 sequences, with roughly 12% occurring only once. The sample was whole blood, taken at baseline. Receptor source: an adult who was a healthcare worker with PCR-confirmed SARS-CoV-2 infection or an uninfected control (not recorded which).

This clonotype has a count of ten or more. The DNA of the CDR3 is TGTGCCAGCACCCTCGGCCAGGGGTGGTGGGATGGCTACACCTTC. This translates into CASTLGQGWWDGYTF. The chain links TRBV7-2 to TRBJ1-2, with D tentatively TRBD1 (6 bases). The CDR3 spans 15 residues. V lost 7 bases to trimming and J lost 6 bases, with 21 bases between them. Germline CDR1 SGHTA, CDR2 FQGNSA.

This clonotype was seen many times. The CDR3 reads CSATYLSAGGSPETQYF. Here the CDR3 DNA reads TGCAGTGCCACCTACCTTTCAGCGGGGGGCTCACCAGAGACCCAGTACTTC. The V call is TRBV20-1, the J call TRBJ2-5; 9 bases match TRBD2. Germline CDR1 and CDR2: DFQATT and SNEGSKA (reference sequence). V was pared by 6 bases and J by 4 bases, with 18 bases of the junction left unmatched. There are 17 residues in the CDR3.

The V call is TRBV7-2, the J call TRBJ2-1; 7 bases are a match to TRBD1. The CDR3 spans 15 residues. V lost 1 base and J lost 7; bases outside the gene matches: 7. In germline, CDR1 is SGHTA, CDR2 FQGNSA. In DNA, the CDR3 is TGTGCCAGCAGCTTAGAGACAGGGACGTGGAATGAGCAGTTCTTC. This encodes CASSLETGTWNEQFF.

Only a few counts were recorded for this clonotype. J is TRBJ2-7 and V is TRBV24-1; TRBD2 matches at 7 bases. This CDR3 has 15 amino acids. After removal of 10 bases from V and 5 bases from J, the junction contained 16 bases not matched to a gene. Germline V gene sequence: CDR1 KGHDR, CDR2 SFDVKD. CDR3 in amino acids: CATSGTGVRGDEQYF. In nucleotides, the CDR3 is TGTGCCACTTCCGGAACGGGGGTTCGGGGGGACGAGCAGTACTTC.

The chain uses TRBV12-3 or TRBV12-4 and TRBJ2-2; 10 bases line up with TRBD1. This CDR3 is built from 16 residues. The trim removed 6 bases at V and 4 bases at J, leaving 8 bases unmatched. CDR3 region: CASRQPGTGVTGELFF. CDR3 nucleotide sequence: TGTGCCAGCAGACAGCCCGGGACAGGGGTCACCGGGGAGCTGTTTTTT.

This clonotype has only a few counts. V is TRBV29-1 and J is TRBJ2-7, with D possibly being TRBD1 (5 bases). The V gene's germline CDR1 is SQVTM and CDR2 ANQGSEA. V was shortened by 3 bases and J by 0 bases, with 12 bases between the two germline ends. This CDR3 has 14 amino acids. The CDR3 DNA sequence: TGCAGCGTTGAGCTGGGGCCGGCCTCCTACGAGCAGTACTTC. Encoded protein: CSVELGPASYEQYF.

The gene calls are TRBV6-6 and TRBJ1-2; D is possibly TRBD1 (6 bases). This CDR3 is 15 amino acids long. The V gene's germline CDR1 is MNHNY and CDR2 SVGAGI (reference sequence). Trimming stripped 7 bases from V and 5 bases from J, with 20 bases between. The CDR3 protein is CASTWGGQAEYGYTF. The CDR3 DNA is TGTGCCAGCACCTGGGGGGGACAAGCGGAGTATGGCTACACCTTC.

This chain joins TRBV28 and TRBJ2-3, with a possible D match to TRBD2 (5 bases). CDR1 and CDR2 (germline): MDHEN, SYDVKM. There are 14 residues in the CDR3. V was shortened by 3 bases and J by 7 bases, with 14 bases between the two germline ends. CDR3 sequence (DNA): TGTGCCAGCAGTTTCACGGGGTTTAGGTATACGCAGTATTTT. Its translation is CASSFTGFRYTQYF.

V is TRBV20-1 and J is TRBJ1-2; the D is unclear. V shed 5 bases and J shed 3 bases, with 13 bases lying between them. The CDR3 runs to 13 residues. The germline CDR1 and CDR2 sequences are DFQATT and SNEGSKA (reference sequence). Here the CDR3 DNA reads TGCAGTGCTCCCCCCGAGGGCGACTATGGCTACACCTTC. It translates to CSAPPEGDYGYTF.

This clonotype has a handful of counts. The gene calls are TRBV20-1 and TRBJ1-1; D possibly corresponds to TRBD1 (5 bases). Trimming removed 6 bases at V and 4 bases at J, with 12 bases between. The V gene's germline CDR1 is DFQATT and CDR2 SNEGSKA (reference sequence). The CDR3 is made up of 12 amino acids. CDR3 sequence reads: CSADTGTTEAFF. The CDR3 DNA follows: TGCAGTGCCGATACGGGGACCACTGAAGCTTTCTTT.

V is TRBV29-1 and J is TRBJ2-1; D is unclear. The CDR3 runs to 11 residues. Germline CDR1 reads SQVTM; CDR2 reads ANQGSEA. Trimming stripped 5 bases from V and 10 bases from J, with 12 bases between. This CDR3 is CSVRDRAEQFF. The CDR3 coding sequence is TGCAGCGTTCGAGACCGAGCGGAGCAGTTCTTC.

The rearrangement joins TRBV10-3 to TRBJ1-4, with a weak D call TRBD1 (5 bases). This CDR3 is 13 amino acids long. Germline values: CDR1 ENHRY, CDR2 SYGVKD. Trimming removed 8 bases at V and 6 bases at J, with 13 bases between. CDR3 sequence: CAIGHGRDEKLFF. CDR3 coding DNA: TGTGCCATCGGACACGGGCGGGATGAAAAACTGTTTTTT.

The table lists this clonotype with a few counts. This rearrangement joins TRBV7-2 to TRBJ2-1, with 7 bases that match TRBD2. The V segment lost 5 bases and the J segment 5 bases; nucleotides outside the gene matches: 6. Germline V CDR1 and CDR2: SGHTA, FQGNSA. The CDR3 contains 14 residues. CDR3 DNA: TGTGCCAGCAGCCCGCGGGGGTCCCACAATGAGCAGTTCTTC. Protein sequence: CASSPRGSHNEQFF.

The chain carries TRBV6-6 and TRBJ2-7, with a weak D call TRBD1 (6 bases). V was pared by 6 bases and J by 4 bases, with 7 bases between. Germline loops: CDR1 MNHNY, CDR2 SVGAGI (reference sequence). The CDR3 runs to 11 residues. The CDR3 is CASSGQYEQYF. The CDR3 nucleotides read TGTGCCAGCAGCGGACAGTACGAGCAGTACTTC.